This T cell receptor beta chain was identified during a study of OX40 agonist ivuxolimab in advanced cancers. Assay: immunoSEQ multiplex PCR; the TCRdb copy retains only in-frame clones and omits some. In the table there are 15,000 to 25,000 clones, 85% to 90% of which are singletons. Germline V gene sequence: CDR1 SEHNR, CDR2 FQNEAQ (reference sequence). Trimming shortened V by 6 bases and J by 0 bases, and 16 bases separated the two germline ends. This CDR3 contains 16 residues. The chain links TRBV7-9 to TRBJ2-3; tentatively, D is TRBD2 (6 bases). The source of this sequence is an adult with an advanced solid tumor such as melanoma, head and neck, liver or kidney cancer. The source material was CD4+ or CD8+ T cells sorted from blood, sampled in a trial of the OX40 agonist ivuxolimab. The CDR3 loop reads CASSPLSGTSTDTQYF. CDR3 nucleotides: TGTGCCAGCAGTCCTCTTAGCGGAACTAGCACAGATACGCAGTATTTT.